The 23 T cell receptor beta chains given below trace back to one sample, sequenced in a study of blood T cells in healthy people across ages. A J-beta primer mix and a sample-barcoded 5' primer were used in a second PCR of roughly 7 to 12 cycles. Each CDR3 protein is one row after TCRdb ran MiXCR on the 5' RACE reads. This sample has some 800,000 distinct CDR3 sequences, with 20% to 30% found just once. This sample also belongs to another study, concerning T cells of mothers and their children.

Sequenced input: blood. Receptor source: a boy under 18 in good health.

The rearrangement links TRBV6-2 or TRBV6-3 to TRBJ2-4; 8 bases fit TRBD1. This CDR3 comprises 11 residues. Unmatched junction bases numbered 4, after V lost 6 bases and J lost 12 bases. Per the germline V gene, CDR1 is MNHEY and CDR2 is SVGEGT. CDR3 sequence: CASRGTGSQYF. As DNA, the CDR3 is TGTGCCAGCAGGGGGACAGGCAGTCAGTACTTC.

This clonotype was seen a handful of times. Written as DNA, the CDR3 is TGTGCCATCAGTGTAGGGGCCCACGAGCAGTACTTC. It specifies CAISVGAHEQYF. This sequence joins TRBV10-3 and TRBJ2-7, with D maybe TRBD1 (5 bases). Trimming removed 4 bases from V and 5 bases from J, with 9 bases in between. The CDR3 is 12 amino acids. Germline V lookup: CDR1 ENHRY, CDR2 SYGVKD.

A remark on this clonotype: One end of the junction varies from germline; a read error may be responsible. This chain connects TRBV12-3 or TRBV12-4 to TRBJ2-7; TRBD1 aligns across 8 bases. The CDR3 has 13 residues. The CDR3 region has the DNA TGTGCCAGCAGTCCCGGGACAGGTCGTGCCACAAACTTC. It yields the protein CASSPGTGRATNF.

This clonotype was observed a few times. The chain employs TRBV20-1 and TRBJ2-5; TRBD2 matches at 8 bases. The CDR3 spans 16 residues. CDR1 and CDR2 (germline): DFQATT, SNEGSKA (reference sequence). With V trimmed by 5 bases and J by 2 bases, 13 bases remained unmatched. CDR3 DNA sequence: TGCAGTGCTCATCCAACTAGCGGTCATTTACAAGAGACCCAGTACTTC. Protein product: CSAHPTSGHLQETQYF.

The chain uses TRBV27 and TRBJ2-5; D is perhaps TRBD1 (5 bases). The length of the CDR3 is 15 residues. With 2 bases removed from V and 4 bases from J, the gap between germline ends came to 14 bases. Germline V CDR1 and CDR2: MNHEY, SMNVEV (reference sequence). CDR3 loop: CASSLVSAGIETQYF. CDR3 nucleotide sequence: TGTGCCAGCAGTTTAGTCTCCGCAGGGATAGAGACCCAGTACTTC.

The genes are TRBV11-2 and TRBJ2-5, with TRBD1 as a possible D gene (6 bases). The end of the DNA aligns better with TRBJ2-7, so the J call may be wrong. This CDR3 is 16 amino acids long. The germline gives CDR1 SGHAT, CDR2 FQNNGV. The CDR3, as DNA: TGTGCCAGCAGCTTTGGCCGGGACAAACTATCCTACGAGCAGTACTTC. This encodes CASSFGRDKLSYEQYF.

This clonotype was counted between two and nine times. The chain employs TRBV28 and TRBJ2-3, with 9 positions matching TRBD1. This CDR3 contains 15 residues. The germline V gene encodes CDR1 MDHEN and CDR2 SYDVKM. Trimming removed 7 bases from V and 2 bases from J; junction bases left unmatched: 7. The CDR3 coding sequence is TGTGCCAGCACCACCGGGACAGGGCACACAGATACGCAGTATTTT. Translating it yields CASTTGTGHTDTQYF.

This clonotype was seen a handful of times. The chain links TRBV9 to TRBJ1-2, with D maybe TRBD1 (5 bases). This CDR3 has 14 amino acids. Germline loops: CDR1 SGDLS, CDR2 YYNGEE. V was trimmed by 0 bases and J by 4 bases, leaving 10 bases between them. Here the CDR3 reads CASSVDTGLYGYTF. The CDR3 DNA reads TGTGCCAGCAGCGTAGACACAGGACTCTATGGCTACACCTTC.

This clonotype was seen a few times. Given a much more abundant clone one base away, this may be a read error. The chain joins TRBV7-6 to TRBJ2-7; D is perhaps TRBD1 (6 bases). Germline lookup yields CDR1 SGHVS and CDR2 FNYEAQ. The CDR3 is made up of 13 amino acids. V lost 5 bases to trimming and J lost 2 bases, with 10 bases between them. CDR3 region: CASSRQAAYEQYF. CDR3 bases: TGTGCCAGCAGCCGACAGGCGGCCTACGAGCAGTACTTC.

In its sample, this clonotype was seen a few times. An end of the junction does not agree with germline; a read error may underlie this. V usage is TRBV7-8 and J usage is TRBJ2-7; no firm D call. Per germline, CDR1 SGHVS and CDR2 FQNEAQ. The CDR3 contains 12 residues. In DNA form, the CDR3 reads TGTGCCAGCAGCTTGTTCTCCAACGAGCAGTACTTC. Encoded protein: CASSLFSNEQYF.

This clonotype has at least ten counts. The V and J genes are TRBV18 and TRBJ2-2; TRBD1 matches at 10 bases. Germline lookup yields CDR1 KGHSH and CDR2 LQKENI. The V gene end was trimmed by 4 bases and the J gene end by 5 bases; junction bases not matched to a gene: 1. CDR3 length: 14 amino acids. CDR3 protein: CASSRQGATGELFF. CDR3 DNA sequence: TGTGCCAGCTCACGACAGGGGGCGACCGGGGAGCTGTTTTTT.

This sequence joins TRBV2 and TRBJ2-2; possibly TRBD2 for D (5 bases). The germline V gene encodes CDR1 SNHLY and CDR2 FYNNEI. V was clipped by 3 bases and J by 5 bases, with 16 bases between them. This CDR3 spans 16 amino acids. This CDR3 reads CASSEPRLAYTGELFF. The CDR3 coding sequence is TGTGCCAGCAGTGAGCCGCGGCTAGCATATACCGGGGAGCTGTTTTTT.

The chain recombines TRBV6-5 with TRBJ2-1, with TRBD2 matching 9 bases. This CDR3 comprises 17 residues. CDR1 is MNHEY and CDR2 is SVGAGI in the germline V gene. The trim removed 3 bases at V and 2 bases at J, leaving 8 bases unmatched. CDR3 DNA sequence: TGTGCCAGCAGTTATGGTGCACTAGCGGGTACCTACAATGAGCAGTTCTTC. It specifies CASSYGALAGTYNEQFF.

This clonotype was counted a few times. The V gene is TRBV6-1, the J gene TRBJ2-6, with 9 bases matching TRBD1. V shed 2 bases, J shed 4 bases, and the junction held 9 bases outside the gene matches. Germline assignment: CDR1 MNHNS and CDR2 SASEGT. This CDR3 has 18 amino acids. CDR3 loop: CASSEFVTGTGGANVLTF. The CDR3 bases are TGTGCCAGCAGTGAATTCGTGACGGGGACAGGGGGGGCCAACGTCCTGACTTTC.

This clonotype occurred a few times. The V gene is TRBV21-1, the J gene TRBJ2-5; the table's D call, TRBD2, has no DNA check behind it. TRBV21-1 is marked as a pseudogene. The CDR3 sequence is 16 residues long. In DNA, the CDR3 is TGTGCCAGCAGCAACTCCGATGTGCTAGGAATGGAGACCCAGTACTTC. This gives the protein CASSNSDVLGMETQYF.

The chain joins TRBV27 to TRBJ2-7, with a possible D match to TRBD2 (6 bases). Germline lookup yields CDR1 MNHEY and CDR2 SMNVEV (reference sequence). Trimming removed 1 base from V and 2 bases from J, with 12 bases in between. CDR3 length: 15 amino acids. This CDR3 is CASSLFGGAPYEQYF. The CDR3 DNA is TGTGCCAGCAGTTTATTTGGCGGGGCCCCCTACGAGCAGTACTTC.

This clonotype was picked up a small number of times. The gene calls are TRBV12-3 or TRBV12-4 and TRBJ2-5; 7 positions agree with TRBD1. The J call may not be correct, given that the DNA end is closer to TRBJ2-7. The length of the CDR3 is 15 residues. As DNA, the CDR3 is TGTGCCAGCACCCCAGCCGGGACAGCCCTCTACGAGCAGTACTTC. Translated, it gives CASTPAGTALYEQYF.

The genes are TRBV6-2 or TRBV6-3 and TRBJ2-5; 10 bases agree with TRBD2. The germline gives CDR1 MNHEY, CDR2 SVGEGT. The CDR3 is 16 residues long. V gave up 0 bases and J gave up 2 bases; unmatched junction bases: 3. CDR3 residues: CASSYSGTSEQETQYF. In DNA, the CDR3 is TGTGCCAGCAGTTACTCCGGGACTAGCGAGCAAGAGACCCAGTACTTC.

The CDR3 reads CASSDKQGDTQYF. CDR3 coding DNA: TGTGCCAGCAGCGACAAACAGGGAGATACGCAGTATTTT. This sequence joins TRBV9 and TRBJ2-3, with a tentative D call TRBD1 (6 bases). Trimming cost V 3 bases and J 5 bases, with 10 bases left between them. Germline V gives CDR1 SGDLS, CDR2 YYNGEE. CDR3 size: 13 residues.

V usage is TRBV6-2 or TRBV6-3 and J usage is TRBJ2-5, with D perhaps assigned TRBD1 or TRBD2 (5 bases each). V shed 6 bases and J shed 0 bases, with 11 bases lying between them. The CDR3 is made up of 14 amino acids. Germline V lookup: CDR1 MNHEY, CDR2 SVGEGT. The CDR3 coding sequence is TGTGCCAGCAGATGGGGACCTAACCAAGAGACCCAGTACTTC. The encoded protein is CASRWGPNQETQYF.

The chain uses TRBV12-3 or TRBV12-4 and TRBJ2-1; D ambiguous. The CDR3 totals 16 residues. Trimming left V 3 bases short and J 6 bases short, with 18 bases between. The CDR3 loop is CASSFQAERPPNEQFF. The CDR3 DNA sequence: TGTGCCAGCAGTTTTCAGGCGGAGAGGCCCCCCAATGAGCAGTTCTTC.

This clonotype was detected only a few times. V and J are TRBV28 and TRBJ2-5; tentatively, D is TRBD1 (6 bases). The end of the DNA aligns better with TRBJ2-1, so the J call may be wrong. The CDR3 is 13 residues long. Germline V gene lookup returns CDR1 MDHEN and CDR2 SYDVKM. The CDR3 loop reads CASTPGQYNEQFF. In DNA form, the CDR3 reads TGTGCCAGCACGCCGGGACAATACAATGAGCAGTTCTTC.

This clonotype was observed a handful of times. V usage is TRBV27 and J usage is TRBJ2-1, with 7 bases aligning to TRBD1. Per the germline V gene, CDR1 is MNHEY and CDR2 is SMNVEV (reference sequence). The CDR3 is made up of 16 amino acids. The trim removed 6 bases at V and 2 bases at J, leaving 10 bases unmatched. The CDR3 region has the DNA TGTGCCAGCAGCCCCCTTCGACAGGGCCCCTACAATGAGCAGTTCTTC. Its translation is CASSPLRQGPYNEQFF.